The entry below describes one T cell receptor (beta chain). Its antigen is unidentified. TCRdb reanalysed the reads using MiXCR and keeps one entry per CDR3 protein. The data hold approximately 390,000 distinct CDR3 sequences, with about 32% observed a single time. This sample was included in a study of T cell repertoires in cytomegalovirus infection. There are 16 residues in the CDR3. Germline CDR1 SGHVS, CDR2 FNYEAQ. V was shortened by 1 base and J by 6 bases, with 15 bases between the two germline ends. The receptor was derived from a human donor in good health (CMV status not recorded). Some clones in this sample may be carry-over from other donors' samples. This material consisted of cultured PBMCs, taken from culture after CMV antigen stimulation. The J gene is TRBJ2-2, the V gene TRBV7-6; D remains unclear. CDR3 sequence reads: CASSLGATLTPGELFF. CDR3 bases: TGTGCCAGCAGCTTAGGCGCGACCTTAACCCCCGGGGAGCTGTTTTTT.